The rows below give T cell receptor beta chains drawn from one sample of a study of read filtering for tumor transcriptome and immune sequencing. In TCRdb, the reads were re-called with MiXCR into one record per CDR3 protein. The sample includes roughly 130,000 distinct CDR3 sequences, under 15% of them seen just once. The sample consisted of a population of CD138-negative cells sorted from bone marrow. The receptors stem from a donor over 35 with multiple myeloma. CDR3s include the opening cysteine and the closing phenylalanine or tryptophan. Each record gives: V gene, CDR3 protein.

V: TRBV19
CDR3: CAASGDSNQPQHF

V: TRBV10-3
CDR3: CAISESYDRTAKNIQYF

V: TRBV7-2
CDR3: CASSSGQGEVEQFF

V: TRBV9
CDR3: CASSVGTSTDMQCF

V: TRBV6-5
CDR3: CASSYDVGHEQYF

V: TRBV29-1
CDR3: CSVEGVGGAEAYNEQFF

V: TRBV4-1
CDR3: CASSQGAAPRLAGGLTDTQYF

V: TRBV11-2
CDR3: CASSLDRTDTQYF

V: TRBV7-9
CDR3: CASSPAGVGGQPQHF

V: TRBV20-1
CDR3: CSACTSGIETDTQYF

V: TRBV27
CDR3: CASSSGTRIDTQYF

V: TRBV12-3/TRBV12-4
CDR3: CASSLAPITEAFF

V: TRBV4-1
CDR3: CASSHRGGGQETQYF

V: TRBV2
CDR3: CASAPRGTDYGYTF

V: TRBV3-1
CDR3: CASSRRTSGSVYEQFF

V: TRBV29-1
CDR3: CSADRTNTGELFF

V: TRBV27
CDR3: CASGPSRTGSPPHF

V: TRBV20-1
CDR3: CSARDLMRETQYF

V: TRBV7-2
CDR3: CASSLEQQETQYF

V: TRBV10-1
CDR3: CASSAGLHQPQHF

V: TRBV4-2
CDR3: CASSPLIAGYQETQYF

V: TRBV5-1
CDR3: CASSLTGGMNNWQFF

V: TRBV4-1
CDR3: CASSQRGAGYNEQFF

V: TRBV11-2
CDR3: CASSSTRGLTGELFF

V: TRBV2
CDR3: CASSEQGHRYGGQYF

V: TRBV7-2
CDR3: CASSSDSSYNSPLRF

V: TRBV14
CDR3: CASSQDEWSNEQFF

V: TRBV6-5
CDR3: CASSPDRDPKQPQHF

V: TRBV4-1
CDR3: CASSQDDPGPYNEQFF

V: TRBV29-1
CDR3: CSAGGTGGETQYF

V: TRBV5-4
CDR3: CASSRAPAGTQETQYF

V: TRBV5-4
CDR3: CASRLPGQGNNEQFF

V: TRBV12-5
CDR3: CASGLAQGAPGNEQFF

V: TRBV5-1
CDR3: CASSSQAGGTDTQYF

V: TRBV20-1
CDR3: CSARDIQGRETQYF

V: TRBV20-1
CDR3: CSARETGGRRAEAFF

V: TRBV5-4
CDR3: CASSLYVGGQPYEQYF

V: TRBV29-1
CDR3: CSVVDRAVTGELFF

V: TRBV6-2/TRBV6-3
CDR3: CASMLAGAKWNEQFF

V: TRBV24-1
CDR3: CATSTAGTGKNEQFF

V: TRBV19
CDR3: CASSLGLAGTADTQYF

V: TRBV7-9
CDR3: CASSLDRRATNEKLFF

V: TRBV7-2
CDR3: CASSQGQGMTEAFF

V: TRBV27
CDR3: CASSRRGGGGNQPQHF